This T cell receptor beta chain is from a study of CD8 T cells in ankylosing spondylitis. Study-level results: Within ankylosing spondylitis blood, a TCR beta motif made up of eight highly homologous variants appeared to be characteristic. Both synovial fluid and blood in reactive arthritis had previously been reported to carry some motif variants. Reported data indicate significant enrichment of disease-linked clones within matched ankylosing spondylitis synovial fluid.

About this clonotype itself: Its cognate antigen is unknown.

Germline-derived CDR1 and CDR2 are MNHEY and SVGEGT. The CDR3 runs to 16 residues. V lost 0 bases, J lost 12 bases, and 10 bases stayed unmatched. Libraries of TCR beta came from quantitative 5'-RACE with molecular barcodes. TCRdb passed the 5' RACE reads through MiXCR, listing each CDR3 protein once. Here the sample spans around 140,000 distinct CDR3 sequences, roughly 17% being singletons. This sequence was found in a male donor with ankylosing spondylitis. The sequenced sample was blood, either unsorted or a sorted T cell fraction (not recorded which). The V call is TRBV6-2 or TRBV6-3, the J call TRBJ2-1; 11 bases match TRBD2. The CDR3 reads CASSYSLIAGGPWQFF. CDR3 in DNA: TGTGCCAGCAGTTACTCGTTGATAGCGGGAGGGCCATGGCAGTTCTTC.